One and the same sample provided the 21 T cell receptor beta chains below, sequenced in a study of blood T cell repertoires in COVID-19. Sequenced by immunoSEQ multiplex PCR; TCRdb stores in-frame clones only, minus some. The sample lists around 160,000 clones, around four fifths occurring once. The sample comprised peripheral blood. The receptors originated from a human donor in a cohort sampled during active COVID-19.

The V gene is TRBV6-9, the J gene TRBJ1-4, with 8 bases aligning to TRBD1. CDR3 length: 13 residues. V lost 10 bases to trimming and J lost 6 bases; unmatched junction nucleotides: 7. The germline CDR1 and CDR2 sequences are MNHGY and SVAAGI. CDR3 protein: CATRTGSDEKLFF. DNA for the CDR3: TGTGCCACTCGGACAGGGTCAGATGAAAAACTGTTTTTT.

This clone has only one observation. The chain has TRBV6-5 and TRBJ1-1; D gene unclear. Trimming removed 4 bases from V and 4 bases from J, with 10 bases in between. The CDR3 length is 13 residues. Germline CDR1 reads MNHEY; CDR2 reads SVGAGI. This CDR3 reads CASSSSSGTEAFF. CDR3 nucleotides: TGTGCCAGCAGTTCATCGAGTGGCACTGAAGCTTTCTTT.

The gene calls are TRBV30 and TRBJ2-1, with D possibly matching TRBD2 (5 bases). V was pared by 3 bases and J by 4 bases, with 19 bases between. Germline lookup yields CDR1 GTSNPN and CDR2 SVGIG (reference sequence). The CDR3 covers 16 residues. CDR3 sequence: CAWRSSRGWDYNEQFF. DNA of the CDR3: TGTGCCTGGAGGAGTTCCCGGGGATGGGATTACAATGAGCAGTTCTTC.

For the CDR3, the DNA is TGTGCCTCCAGGGTGCCTAGCTCTGGAAACACCATATATTTT. This encodes CASRVPSSGNTIYF. The chain couples TRBV10-3 to TRBJ1-3, with a possible D match to TRBD1 (5 bases). The CDR3 spans 14 residues. Germline lookup yields CDR1 ENHRY and CDR2 SYGVKD. V gave up 11 bases and J gave up 0 bases, with 14 bases separating them.

The chain combines TRBV6-6 with TRBJ1-2; TRBD1 matches at 7 bases. Looked up from germline, CDR1 is MNHNY and CDR2 is SVGAGI (reference sequence). The CDR3 totals 15 residues. V trimming: 6 bases; J trimming: 2 bases; junction bases outside the gene matches: 9. This CDR3 reads CASRRGTDPNYGYTF. The DNA for the CDR3 is TGTGCCAGCAGGCGCGGGACAGATCCCAACTATGGCTACACCTTC.

The rearrangement uses TRBV5-1 and TRBJ2-3; D is perhaps TRBD2 (5 bases). Trimming pared 5 bases from V and 2 bases from J, leaving 9 bases between. The germline CDR1 and CDR2 sequences are SGHRS and YFSETQ. The CDR3 loop spans 13 amino acids. The CDR3, as DNA: TGCGCCAGCAGTGAAGGACTCACAGATACGCAGTATTTT. This translates into CASSEGLTDTQYF.

The rearrangement links TRBV3-1 (or the pseudogene TRBV3-2) to TRBJ1-2; tentative D call: TRBD1 (6 bases). The ends were cut back, 6 bases at V and 4 bases at J, with 12 bases in the middle. CDR3 length equals 13 residues. Germline V gene sequence: CDR1 LGHDT, CDR2 YNNKEL (reference sequence). The CDR3 coding sequence is TGTGCCAGCAGGCAGGGGCTCTCCTATGGCTACACCTTC. This sequence encodes CASRQGLSYGYTF.

This CDR3 is CAWSVGRGGQPQHF. Here the CDR3 DNA reads TGTGCCTGGAGTGTAGGGAGGGGCGGTCAGCCCCAGCATTTT. The chain recombines TRBV30 with TRBJ1-5; D may be TRBD1 (5 bases). V lost 0 bases and J 6 bases, leaving 12 bases between the germline ends. This CDR3 spans 14 amino acids. Germline V gives CDR1 GTSNPN, CDR2 SVGIG (reference sequence).

This clone occurred once. J is TRBJ2-2 and V is TRBV19, with a possible D match to TRBD2 (6 bases). Germline loops: CDR1 LNHDA, CDR2 SQIVND (reference sequence). CDR3 length: 15 amino acids. V gave up 5 bases and J gave up 4 bases, with 14 bases separating them. CDR3 bases: TGTGCCAGTAGTTGGGTGACAGCGGGCACCGGGGAGCTGTTTTTT. Its translation is CASSWVTAGTGELFF.

This chain uses TRBV2 with TRBJ2-7; the D gene is possibly TRBD1 (5 bases). Germline values: CDR1 SNHLY, CDR2 FYNNEI. The CDR3 consists of 13 residues. V was trimmed by 2 bases and J by 3 bases, leaving 8 bases between them. The CDR3 loop reads CASSERTNYEQYF. DNA of the CDR3: TGTGCCAGCAGTGAACGGACAAACTACGAGCAGTACTTC.

The rearrangement joins TRBV6-4 to TRBJ1-2; no reliable D call. Deletions cut 7 bases from V and 9 bases from J, with 24 bases between. Germline CDR1 MRHNA, CDR2 SNTAGT. The CDR3 consists of 15 residues. The CDR3 loop reads CASKEWPIAEMSYTF. In nucleotides, the CDR3 is TGTGCCAGCAAGGAATGGCCGATCGCGGAAATGAGCTACACCTTC.

The chain combines TRBV6-5 with TRBJ2-3; the D gene is possibly TRBD2 (7 bases). The CDR3 consists of 15 residues. Deletions cut 6 bases from V and 5 bases from J, with 18 bases between. Per germline, CDR1 MNHEY and CDR2 SVGAGI. CDR3 bases: TGTGCCAGCAGCCGCCTCTGGGGGGGGCGAGATACGCAGTATTTT. Encoded protein: CASSRLWGGRDTQYF.

The chain uses TRBV4-1 and TRBJ2-7, with 7 bases identical to TRBD1. The CDR3 length is 14 residues. The germline CDR1 and CDR2 sequences are MGHRA and YSYEKL. The V gene end was trimmed by 2 bases and the J gene end by 7 bases; junction bases not matched to a gene: 8. CDR3 residues: CASSQTTGMWEQYF. The CDR3, as DNA: TGCGCCAGCAGCCAAACGACAGGGATGTGGGAGCAGTACTTC.

This chain uses TRBV18 with TRBJ1-3, with 10 bases lining up with TRBD1. The CDR3 has 16 amino acids. CDR1 and CDR2 from the germline V gene are KGHSH and LQKENI. The junction had 5 bases not matched to a gene; V was cut back by 6 bases and J by 0 bases. The CDR3 sequence: CASSLRTGGSGNTIYF. CDR3 bases: TGTGCCAGCTCCCTTCGGACAGGGGGCTCTGGAAACACCATATATTTT.

The genes are TRBV5-4 and TRBJ1-2, with TRBD1 identical over 10 bases. The germline gives CDR1 SGHNT, CDR2 YYREEE (reference sequence). This CDR3 is 15 amino acids long. The V gene end was trimmed by 4 bases and the J gene end by 2 bases; junction bases not matched to a gene: 5. The CDR3 reads CASSAQGQGNYGYTF. The CDR3 DNA reads as TGTGCCAGCAGCGCACAGGGACAGGGGAACTATGGCTACACCTTC. Complete variable domain (other parts from reference TRBV5-4 and TRBJ1-2): ETGVTQSPTHLIKTRGQQVTLRCSSQSGHNTVSWYQQALGQGPQFIFQYYREEENGRGNFPPRFSGLQFPNYSSELNVNALELDDSALYLCASSAQGQGNYGYTFGSGTRLTVV.

This rearrangement joins TRBV30 to TRBJ1-1, with D perhaps TRBD1 (5 bases). The CDR3 is made up of 14 amino acids. Trimming stripped 5 bases from V and 4 bases from J, with 17 bases between. CDR1 GTSNPN and CDR2 SVGIG come from the germline V gene (reference sequence). CDR3 residues: CAWVPAGTPTEAFF. The CDR3 DNA reads as TGTGCCTGGGTACCTGCGGGGACCCCCACTGAAGCTTTCTTT.

This rearrangement joins TRBV9 to TRBJ1-2, with D maybe TRBD1 (6 bases). Trimming removed 0 bases at V and 5 bases at J, with 11 bases between. This CDR3 comprises 14 residues. The germline gives CDR1 SGDLS, CDR2 YYNGEE. Here the CDR3 reads CASSVEGQGYGYTF. In DNA, the CDR3 is TGTGCCAGCAGCGTAGAGGGTCAGGGGTATGGCTACACCTTC. Based on the CDR3 plus reference TRBV9 and TRBJ1-2, the full variable domain is DSGVTQTPKHLITATGQRVTLRCSPRSGDLSVYWYQQSLDQGLQFLIQYYNGEERAKGNILERFSAQQFPDLHSELNLSSLELGDSALYFCASSVEGQGYGYTFGSGTRLTVV.

The V gene is TRBV5-1, the J gene TRBJ2-2; 9 nucleotides agree with TRBD2. CDR1 is SGHRS, CDR2 YFSETQ, per germline. CDR3 length: 17 residues. The V and J ends lost 0 bases and 5 bases, in that order; junction bases with no gene match: 8. The CDR3 is CASSLVPGTSLTGELFF. The DNA for the CDR3 is TGCGCCAGCAGCTTGGTACCCGGGACTAGCCTTACCGGGGAGCTGTTTTTT.

The genes are TRBV4-3 and TRBJ2-3, with 8 bases that match TRBD2. V lost 0 bases to trimming and J lost 2 bases; unmatched junction nucleotides: 7. CDR1 and CDR2 (germline): LGHNA, YSLEER. The CDR3 loop spans 17 amino acids. Here the CDR3 DNA reads TGCGCCAGCAGCCAAGATGAGCGGGGGCCCATCACAGATACGCAGTATTTT. It codes for CASSQDERGPITDTQYF.

V and J are TRBV7-7 and TRBJ2-1; 8 nucleotides line up with TRBD2. With V trimmed by 5 bases and J by 9 bases, 6 bases remained unmatched. The CDR3 is 13 residues long. CDR1 is SSHAT, CDR2 FNYEAQ, per germline (reference sequence). The CDR3 sequence is CASSLGGAGEQFF. The CDR3 bases are TGTGCCAGCAGCCTCGGGGGGGCCGGTGAGCAGTTCTTC.

The rearrangement links TRBV19 to TRBJ1-2; tentatively, D is TRBD1 (6 bases). From germline, CDR1 is LNHDA and CDR2 SQIVND (reference sequence). V lost 5 bases to trimming and J lost 5 bases, with 12 bases between them. CDR3 size: 13 residues. Written as DNA, the CDR3 is TGTGCCAGTAGTTTGGACAGCCTGTATGGCTACACCTTC. Its protein product is CASSLDSLYGYTF.